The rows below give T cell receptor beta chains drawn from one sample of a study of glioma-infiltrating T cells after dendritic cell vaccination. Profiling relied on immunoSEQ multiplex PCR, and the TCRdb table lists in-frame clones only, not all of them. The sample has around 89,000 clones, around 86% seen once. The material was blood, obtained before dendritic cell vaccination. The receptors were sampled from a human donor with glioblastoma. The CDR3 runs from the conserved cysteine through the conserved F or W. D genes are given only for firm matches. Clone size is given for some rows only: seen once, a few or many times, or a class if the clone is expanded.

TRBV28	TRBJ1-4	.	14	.	CASSLAVGREKLFF	TGTGCCAGCAGTTTAGCTGTAGGGAGGGAAAAACTGTTTTTT
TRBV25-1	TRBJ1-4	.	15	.	CASSEPSSGREKLFF	TGTGCCAGCAGTGAACCGAGTAGCGGGAGGGAAAAACTGTTTTTT
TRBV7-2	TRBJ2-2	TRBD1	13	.	CASSDRVAGELFF	TGTGCCAGCAGCGACAGGGTGGCCGGGGAGCTGTTTTTT
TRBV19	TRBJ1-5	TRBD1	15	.	CASRPLDRENQPQHF	TGTGCCAGTAGACCCCTCGACAGGGAAAATCAGCCCCAGCATTTT
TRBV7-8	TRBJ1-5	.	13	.	CASTTTGGGPQHF	TGTGCCAGCACCACCACGGGTGGAGGGCCCCAGCATTTT
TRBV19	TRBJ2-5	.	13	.	CASSRDFQETQYF	TGTGCCAGTAGCAGGGATTTCCAAGAGACCCAGTACTTC
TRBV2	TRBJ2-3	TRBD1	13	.	CASRDRAADTQYF	TGTGCCAGCAGGGACAGGGCGGCAGATACGCAGTATTTT
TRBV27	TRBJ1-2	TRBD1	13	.	CASAPQGFYGYTF	TGTGCCAGCGCCCCACAGGGGTTCTATGGCTACACCTTC
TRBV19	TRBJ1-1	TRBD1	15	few	CASSWSGGTGTEAFF	TGTGCCAGTAGCTGGTCAGGGGGGACCGGTACTGAAGCTTTCTTT
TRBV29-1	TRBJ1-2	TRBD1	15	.	CSVELLGQAVYGYTF	TGCAGCGTTGAACTCCTTGGACAGGCGGTCTATGGCTACACCTTC
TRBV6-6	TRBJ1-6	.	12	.	CASSRYNSPLHF	TGTGCCAGCTCCAGATATAATTCACCCCTCCACTTT
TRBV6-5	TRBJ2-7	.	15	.	CASSPLDFLSYEQYF	TGTGCCAGCAGCCCTTTGGACTTCCTCTCCTACGAGCAGTACTTC
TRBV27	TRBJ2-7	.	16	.	CASSPALAIGSYEQYF	TGTGCCAGCAGTCCGGCCCTAGCGATTGGTTCCTACGAGCAGTACTTC
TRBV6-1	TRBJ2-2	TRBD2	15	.	CASTVWEGNTGELFF	TGTGCCAGCACCGTATGGGAGGGGAACACCGGGGAGCTGTTTTTT
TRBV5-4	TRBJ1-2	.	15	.	CASSYEGDQYYGYTF	TGTGCCAGCAGCTACGAGGGGGACCAATACTATGGCTACACCTTC
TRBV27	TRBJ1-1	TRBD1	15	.	CASSPRQGADTEAFF	TGTGCCAGCAGTCCCCGACAGGGGGCCGACACTGAAGCTTTCTTT
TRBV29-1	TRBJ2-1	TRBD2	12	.	CSTSGGYNEQFF	TGCAGCACCTCGGGAGGGTACAATGAGCAGTTCTTC
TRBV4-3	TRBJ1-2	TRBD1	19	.	CASSQDVGDRGYSNYGYTF	TGCGCCAGCAGCCAAGACGTAGGGGACAGGGGGTATTCTAACTATGGCTACACCTTC
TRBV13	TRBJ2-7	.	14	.	CASSEARGVYEQYF	TGTGCCAGCAGCGAGGCCAGGGGCGTCTACGAGCAGTACTTC
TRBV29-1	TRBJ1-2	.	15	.	CSVDGGGGSNYGYTF	TGCAGCGTTGATGGGGGCGGGGGCTCTAACTATGGCTACACCTTC
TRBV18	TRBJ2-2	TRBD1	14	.	CASSRDSNTGELFF	TGTGCCAGCTCCCGGGACAGCAACACCGGGGAGCTGTTTTTT
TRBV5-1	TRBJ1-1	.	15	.	CASSLGSQGNTEAFF	TGCGCCAGCAGCTTGGGGTCGCAGGGGAACACTGAAGCTTTCTTT
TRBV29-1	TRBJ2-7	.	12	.	CSAMTGTIEQYF	TGCAGCGCCATGACAGGTACGATCGAGCAGTACTTC
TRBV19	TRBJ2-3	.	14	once	CASSISQITDTQYF	TGTGCCAGTAGTATTTCACAAATCACAGATACGCAGTATTTT
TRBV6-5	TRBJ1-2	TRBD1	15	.	CASSSPGGANYGYTF	TGTGCCAGCAGTTCCCCAGGGGGCGCGAACTATGGCTACACCTTC
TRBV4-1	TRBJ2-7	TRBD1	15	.	CASSQVEQGAYEQYF	TGCGCCAGCAGCCAAGTGGAGCAGGGGGCCTACGAGCAGTACTTC
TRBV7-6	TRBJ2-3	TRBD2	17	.	CASSKQAGGVRTDTQYF	TGTGCCAGCAGCAAGCAAGCGGGGGGGGTAAGAACAGATACGCAGTATTTT
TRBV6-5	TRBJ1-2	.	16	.	CASSYSSQGSGYGYTF	TGTGCCAGCAGTTACTCGAGTCAGGGTTCGGGCTATGGCTACACCTTC
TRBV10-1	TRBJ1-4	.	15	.	CASSGSPQTNEKLFF	TGCGCCAGCAGTGGGAGTCCCCAAACTAATGAAAAACTGTTTTTT
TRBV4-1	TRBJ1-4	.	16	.	CASSQASGLTNEKLFF	TGCGCCAGCAGCCAAGCTTCGGGTTTAACTAATGAAAAACTGTTTTTT
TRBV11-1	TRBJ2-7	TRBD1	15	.	CASSLVTGGPYEQYF	TGTGCCAGCAGCTTAGTGACAGGGGGGCCCTACGAGCAGTACTTC
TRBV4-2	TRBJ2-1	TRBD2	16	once	CASSQDIAGVFNEQFF	TGTGCCAGCAGCCAAGATATAGCGGGAGTGTTCAATGAGCAGTTCTTC